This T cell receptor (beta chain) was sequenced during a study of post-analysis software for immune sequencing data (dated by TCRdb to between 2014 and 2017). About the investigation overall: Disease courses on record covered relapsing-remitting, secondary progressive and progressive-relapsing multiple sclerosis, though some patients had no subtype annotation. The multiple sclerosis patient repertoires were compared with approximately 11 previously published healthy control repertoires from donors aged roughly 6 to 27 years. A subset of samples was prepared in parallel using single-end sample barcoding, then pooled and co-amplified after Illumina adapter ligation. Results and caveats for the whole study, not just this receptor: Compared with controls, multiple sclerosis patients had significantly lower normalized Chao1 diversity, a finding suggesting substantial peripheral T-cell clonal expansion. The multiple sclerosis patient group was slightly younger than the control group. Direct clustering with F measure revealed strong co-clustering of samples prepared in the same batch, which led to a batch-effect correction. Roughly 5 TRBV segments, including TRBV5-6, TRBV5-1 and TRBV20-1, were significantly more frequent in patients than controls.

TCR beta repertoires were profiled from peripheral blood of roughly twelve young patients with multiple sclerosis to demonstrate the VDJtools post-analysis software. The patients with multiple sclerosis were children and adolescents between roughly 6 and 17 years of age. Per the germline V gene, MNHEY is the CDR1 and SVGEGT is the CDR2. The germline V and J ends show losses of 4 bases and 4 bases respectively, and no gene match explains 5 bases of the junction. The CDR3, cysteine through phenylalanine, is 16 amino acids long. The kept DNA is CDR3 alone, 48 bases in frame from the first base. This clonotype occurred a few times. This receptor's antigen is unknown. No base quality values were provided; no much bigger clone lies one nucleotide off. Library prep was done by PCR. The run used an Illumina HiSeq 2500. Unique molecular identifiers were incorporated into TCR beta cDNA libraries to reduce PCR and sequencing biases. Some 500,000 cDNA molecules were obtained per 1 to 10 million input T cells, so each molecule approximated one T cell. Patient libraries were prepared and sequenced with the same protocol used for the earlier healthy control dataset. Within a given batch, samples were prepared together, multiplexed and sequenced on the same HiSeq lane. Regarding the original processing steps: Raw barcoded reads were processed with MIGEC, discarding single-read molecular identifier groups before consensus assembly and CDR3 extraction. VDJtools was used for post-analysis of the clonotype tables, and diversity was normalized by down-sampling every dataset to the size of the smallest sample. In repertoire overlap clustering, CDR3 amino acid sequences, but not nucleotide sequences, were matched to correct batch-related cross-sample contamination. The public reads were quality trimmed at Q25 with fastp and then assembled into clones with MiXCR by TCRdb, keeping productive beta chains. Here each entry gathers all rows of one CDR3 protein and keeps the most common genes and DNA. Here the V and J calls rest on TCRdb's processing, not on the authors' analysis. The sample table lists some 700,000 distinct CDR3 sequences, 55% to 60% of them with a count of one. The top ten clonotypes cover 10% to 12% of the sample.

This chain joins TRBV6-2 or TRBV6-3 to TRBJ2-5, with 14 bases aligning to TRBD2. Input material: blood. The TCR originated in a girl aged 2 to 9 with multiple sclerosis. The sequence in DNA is TGTGCCAGCAGTTCCGGGACTAGCGGGGGTCTAGAGACCCAGTACTTC. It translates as CASSSGTSGGLETQYF.